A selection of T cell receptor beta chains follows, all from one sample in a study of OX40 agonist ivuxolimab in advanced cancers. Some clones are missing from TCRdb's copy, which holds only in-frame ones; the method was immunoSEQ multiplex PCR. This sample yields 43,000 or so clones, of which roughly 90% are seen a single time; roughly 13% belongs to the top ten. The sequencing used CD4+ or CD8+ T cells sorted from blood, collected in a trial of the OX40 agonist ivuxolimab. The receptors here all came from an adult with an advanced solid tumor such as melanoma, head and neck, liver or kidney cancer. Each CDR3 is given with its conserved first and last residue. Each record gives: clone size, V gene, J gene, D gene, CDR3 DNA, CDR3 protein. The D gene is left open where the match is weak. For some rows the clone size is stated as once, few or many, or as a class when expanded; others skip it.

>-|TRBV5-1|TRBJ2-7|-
TGCGCCAGCAGCTTGAACGGGGACGAGCAGTACTTC
CASSLNGDEQYF
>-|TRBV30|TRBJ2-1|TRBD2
TGTGCCTGGTTAGAAGCGGGACCTGTCGGGGAGCAGTTCTTC
CAWLEAGPVGEQFF
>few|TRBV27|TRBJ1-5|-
TGTGCCAGCAGTTTTCGGCGGAATCAGCCCCAGCATTTT
CASSFRRNQPQHF
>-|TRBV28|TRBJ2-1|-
TGTGCCAGCAGCACAGGGTTTGAGCAGTTCTTC
CASSTGFEQFF
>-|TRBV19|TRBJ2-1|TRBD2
TGTGCCAGTAGTATCAGGGCTAGCGGGAGAGTTGAGCAGTTCTTC
CASSIRASGRVEQFF
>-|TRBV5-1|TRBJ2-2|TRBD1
TGCGCCAGCAAACGGACAGGGGGCAACACCGGGGAGCTGTTTTTT
CASKRTGGNTGELFF
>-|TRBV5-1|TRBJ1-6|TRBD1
TGCGCCAGCAGCCTCCGGGACCAGGGGGATTCACCCCTCCACTTT
CASSLRDQGDSPLHF
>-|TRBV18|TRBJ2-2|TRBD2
TGTGCCAGCTCACCACTGGAACTAGCGGGAGGCACCGGGGAGCTGTTTTTT
CASSPLELAGGTGELFF
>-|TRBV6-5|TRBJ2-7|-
TGTGCCAGCCAGGCTTACTCCTACGAGCAGTACTTC
CASQAYSYEQYF
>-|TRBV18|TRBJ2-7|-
TGTGCCAGCTCACCACCGGGAGTCTACGAGCAGTACTTC
CASSPPGVYEQYF
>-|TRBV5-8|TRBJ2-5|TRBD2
TGTGCCAGCAGAACGAGTAGCGGGAGCGGGGAAGAGACCCAGTACTTC
CASRTSSGSGEETQYF
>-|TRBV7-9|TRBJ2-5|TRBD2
TGTGCCAGCAGCTTATTTAGCGGGAAGACCCAGTACTTC
CASSLFSGKTQYF
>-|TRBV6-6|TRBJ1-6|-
TGTGCCAGCAGTTACTTGTCGGGGTTTGTGTCACCCCTCCACTTT
CASSYLSGFVSPLHF
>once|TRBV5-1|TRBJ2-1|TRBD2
TGCGCCAGCAGCTTGGCGGCTAGCGGGAGCTATGAGCAGTTCTTC
CASSLAASGSYEQFF
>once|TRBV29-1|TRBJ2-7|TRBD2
TGCAGCGTTGACACTAGCGGGAGGGCCAGGGTCGAGCAGTACTTC
CSVDTSGRARVEQYF
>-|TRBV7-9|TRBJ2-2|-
TGTGCCAGCAGCTTAAGGGGAAACACCGGGGAGCTGTTTTTT
CASSLRGNTGELFF
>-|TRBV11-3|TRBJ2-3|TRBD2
TGTGCCAGCAGCCCGGGACTAGCGGGTATCACAGATACGCAGTATTTT
CASSPGLAGITDTQYF
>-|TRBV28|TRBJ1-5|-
TGTGCCAGCAGTTCCACCTCGACAAGGAGCAATCAGCCCCAGCATTTT
CASSSTSTRSNQPQHF
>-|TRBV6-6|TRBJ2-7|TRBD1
TGTGCCAGCAGCTCATCCGGGACAGGTTCCTACGAGCAGTACTTC
CASSSSGTGSYEQYF
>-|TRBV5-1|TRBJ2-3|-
TGCGCCAGCAGCGGACTTACAGATACGCAGTATTTT
CASSGLTDTQYF
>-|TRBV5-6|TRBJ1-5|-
TGTGCCAGCAGCTTGAGGCTGAAGAGCAATCAGCCCCAGCATTTT
CASSLRLKSNQPQHF
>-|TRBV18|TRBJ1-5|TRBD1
TGTGCCAGCTCACCCAGGACAGGGGATAGCAATCAGCCCCAGCATTTT
CASSPRTGDSNQPQHF
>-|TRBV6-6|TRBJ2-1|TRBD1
TGTGCCAGCAGTTCCCGGGACAGGGCTTACAATGAGCAGTTCTTC
CASSSRDRAYNEQFF
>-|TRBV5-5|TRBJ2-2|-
TGTGCCAGCACCCGCGGGACCGTCGGGGAGCTGTTTTTT
CASTRGTVGELFF
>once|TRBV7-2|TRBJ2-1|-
TGTGCCAGCAGCACCCGGTGGGGGAGCTACAATGAGCAGTTCTTC
CASSTRWGSYNEQFF